Listed here is a single TCR beta chain. This sample is drawn from a study of blood T cell repertoires in COVID-19. Study at large: The United States, Italy and Spain supplied acute and convalescent COVID-19 samples. The cDNA or gDNA used as material had been derived from T cells, B-cell-depleted T cells, or PBMCs.

In the original analysis: Estimation of nucleated cell counts was performed using reference gene primer amplification. The table came from immunoSEQ multiplex PCR; TCRdb's copy has only in-frame clones and leaves some out. V and J calls and clone size follow that table, whereas D and trimming were derived from the DNA. The sample contains some 200,000 clones, 70% to 90% of which appear only once. After removal of 6 bases from V and 0 bases from J, the junction contained 7 bases not matched to a gene. The germline CDR1 and CDR2 sequences are LNHDA and SQIVND (reference sequence). This CDR3 has 17 residues.

Material for sequencing was peripheral blood. This TCR was recovered from a woman younger than 30 who had recovered from COVID-19. The chain combines TRBV19 with TRBJ2-1; 11 nucleotides line up with TRBD1. This CDR3 is CASRRTGGKGSYNEQFF. The CDR3 nucleotides are TGTGCCAGTAGGCGGACAGGGGGCAAGGGCTCCTACAATGAGCAGTTCTTC.